The sequence of this T cell receptor beta chain was determined in a study of cytomegalovirus exposure and HLA in healthy donors. Overall study context: HLA-typed donors contributed about 85 million unique TCRs, which were held in an early data release.

Each donor was nominally healthy when sampled (though unrecorded immune exposures were likely). Study-level findings and limits: Information on immune exposure was restricted to one variable (CMV serostatus).

There are 15 residues in the CDR3. Germline V gives CDR1 MNHEY, CDR2 SMNVEV (reference sequence). Germline trimming cut 3 bases from V and 7 bases from J; bases unmatched to any gene: 3. Concerning this clone: Antigen unknown.

With 60 Vbeta and 13 Jbeta primers, the PCR was carried out. The method was immunoSEQ multiplex PCR; TCRdb's version includes in-frame clones alone and lacks a portion of them. The sample yields 150,000 to 200,000 clones, over 9.5% seen once. Sequencing used PBMCs. The receptor was derived from a man between 50 and 59 years old in good health and CMV-seropositive. The chain carries TRBV27 and TRBJ1-6, with TRBD1 matching over 10 bases. The CDR3, as DNA: TGTGCCAGCAGTTTGGGGGACAGGGGCAATTCACCCCTCCACTTT. It yields the protein CASSLGDRGNSPLHF.